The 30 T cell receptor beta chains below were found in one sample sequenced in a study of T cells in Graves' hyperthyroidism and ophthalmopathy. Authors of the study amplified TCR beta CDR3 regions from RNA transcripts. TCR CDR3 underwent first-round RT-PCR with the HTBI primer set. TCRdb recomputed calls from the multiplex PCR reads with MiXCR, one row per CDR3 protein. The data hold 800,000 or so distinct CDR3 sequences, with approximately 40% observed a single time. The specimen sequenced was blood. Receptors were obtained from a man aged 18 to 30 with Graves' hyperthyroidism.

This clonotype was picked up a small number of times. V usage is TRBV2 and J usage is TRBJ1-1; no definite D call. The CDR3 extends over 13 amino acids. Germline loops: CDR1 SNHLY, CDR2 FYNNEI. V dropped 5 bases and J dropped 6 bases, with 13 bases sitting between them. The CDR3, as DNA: TGTGCCAGCAGTTTCCGGAGGACCTCTGAAGCTTTCTTT. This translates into CASSFRRTSEAFF.

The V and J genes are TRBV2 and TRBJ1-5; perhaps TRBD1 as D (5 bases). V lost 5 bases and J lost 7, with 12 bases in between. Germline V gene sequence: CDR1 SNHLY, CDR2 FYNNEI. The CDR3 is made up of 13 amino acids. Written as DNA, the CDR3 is TGTGCCAGCAGTTTACCCGGGGGACAGCCCCAGCATTTT. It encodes CASSLPGGQPQHF. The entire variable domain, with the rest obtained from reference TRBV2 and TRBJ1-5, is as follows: EPEVTQTPSHQVTQMGQEVILRCVPISNHLYFYWYRQILGQKVEFLVSFYNNEISEKSEIFDDQFSVERPDGSNFTLKIRSTKLEDSAMYFCASSLPGGQPQHFGDGTRLSIL.

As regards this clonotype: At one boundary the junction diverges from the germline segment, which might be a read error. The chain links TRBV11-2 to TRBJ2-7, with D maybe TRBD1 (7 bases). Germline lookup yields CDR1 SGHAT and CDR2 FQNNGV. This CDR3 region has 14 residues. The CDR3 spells CASSQKAGGGEQYF. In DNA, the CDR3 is TGCGCCAGCAGCCAAAAGGCAGGGGGAGGCGAGCAGTACTTC.

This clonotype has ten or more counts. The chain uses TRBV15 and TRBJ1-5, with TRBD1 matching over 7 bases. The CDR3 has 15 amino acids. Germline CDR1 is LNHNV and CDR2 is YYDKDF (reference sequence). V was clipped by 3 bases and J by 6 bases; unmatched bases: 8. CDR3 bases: TGTGCCACCAGCAGGTCGACAGGGACGGTTCAGCCCCAGCATTTT. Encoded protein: CATSRSTGTVQPQHF.

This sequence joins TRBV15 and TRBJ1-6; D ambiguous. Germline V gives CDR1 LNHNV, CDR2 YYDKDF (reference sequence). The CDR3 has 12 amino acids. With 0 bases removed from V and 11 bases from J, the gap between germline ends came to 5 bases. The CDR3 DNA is TGTGCCACCAGCAGAGATGGGGCACCCCTCCACTTT. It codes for CATSRDGAPLHF.

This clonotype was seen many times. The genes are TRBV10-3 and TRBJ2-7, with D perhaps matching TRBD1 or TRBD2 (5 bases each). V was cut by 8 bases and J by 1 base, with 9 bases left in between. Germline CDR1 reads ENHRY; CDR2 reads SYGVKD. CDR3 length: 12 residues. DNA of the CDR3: TGTGCCATCGGGACGCCTTCCTACGAGCAGTACTTC. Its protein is CAIGTPSYEQYF.

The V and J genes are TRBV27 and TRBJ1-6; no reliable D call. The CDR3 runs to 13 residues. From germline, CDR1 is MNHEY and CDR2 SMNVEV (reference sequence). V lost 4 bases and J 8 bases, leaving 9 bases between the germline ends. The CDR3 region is CASSYTGHSPLHF. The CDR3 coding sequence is TGTGCCAGCAGTTATACGGGCCATTCACCCCTCCACTTT.

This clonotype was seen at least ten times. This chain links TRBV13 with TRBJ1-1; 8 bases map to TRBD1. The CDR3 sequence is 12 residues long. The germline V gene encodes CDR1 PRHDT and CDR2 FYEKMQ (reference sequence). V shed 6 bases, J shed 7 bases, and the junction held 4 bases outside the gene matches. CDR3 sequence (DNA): TGTGCCAGCAGGGGAACAGGGGGTGAAGCTTTCTTT. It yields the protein CASRGTGGEAFF.

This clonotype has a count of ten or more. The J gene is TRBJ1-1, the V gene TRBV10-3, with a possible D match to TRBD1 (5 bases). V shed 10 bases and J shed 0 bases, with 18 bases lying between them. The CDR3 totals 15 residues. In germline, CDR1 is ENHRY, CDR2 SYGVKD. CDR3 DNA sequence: TGTGCCACCCAGGGTTGGAAGGAAGTGAACACTGAAGCTTTCTTT. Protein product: CATQGWKEVNTEAFF.

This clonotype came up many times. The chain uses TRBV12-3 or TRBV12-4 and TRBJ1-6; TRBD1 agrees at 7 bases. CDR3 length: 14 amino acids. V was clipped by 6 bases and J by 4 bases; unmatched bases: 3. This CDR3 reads CASRETGYNSPLHF. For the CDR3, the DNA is TGTGCCAGCAGAGAGACAGGGTATAATTCACCCCTCCACTTT.

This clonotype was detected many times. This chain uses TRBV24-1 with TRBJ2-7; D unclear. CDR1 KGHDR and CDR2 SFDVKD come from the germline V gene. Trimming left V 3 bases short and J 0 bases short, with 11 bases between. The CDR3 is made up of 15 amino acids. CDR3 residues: CATSDADKSSYEQYF. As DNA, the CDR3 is TGTGCCACCAGTGATGCTGACAAAAGCTCCTACGAGCAGTACTTC.

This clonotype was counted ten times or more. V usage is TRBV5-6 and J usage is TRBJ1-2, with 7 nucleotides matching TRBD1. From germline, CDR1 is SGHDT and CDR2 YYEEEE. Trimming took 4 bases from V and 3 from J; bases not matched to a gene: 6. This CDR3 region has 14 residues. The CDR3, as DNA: TGTGCCAGCAGCCCCGGGACAGCGGACTATGGCTACACCTTC. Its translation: CASSPGTADYGYTF.

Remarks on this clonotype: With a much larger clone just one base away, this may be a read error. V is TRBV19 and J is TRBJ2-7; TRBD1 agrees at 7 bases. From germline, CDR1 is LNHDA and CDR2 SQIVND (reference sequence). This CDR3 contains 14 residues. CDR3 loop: CAGSFGRQGYEQYF. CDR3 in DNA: TGTGCCGGTAGTTTCGGGCGACAGGGCTACGAGCAGTACTTC.

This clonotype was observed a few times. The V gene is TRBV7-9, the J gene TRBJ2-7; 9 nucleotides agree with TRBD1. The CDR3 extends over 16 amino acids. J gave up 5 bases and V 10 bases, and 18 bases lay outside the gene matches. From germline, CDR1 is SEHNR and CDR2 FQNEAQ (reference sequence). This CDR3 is CATCPGTGLDYDEQYF. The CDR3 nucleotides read TGTGCCACCTGCCCCGGGACAGGGTTGGATTACGACGAGCAGTACTTC. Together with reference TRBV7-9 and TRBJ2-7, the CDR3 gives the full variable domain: DTGVSQNPRHKITKRGQNVTFRCDPISEHNRLYWYRQTLGQGPEFLTYFQNEAQLEKSRLLSDRFSAERPKGSFSTLEIQRTEQGDSAMYLCATCPGTGLDYDEQYFGPGTRLTVT.

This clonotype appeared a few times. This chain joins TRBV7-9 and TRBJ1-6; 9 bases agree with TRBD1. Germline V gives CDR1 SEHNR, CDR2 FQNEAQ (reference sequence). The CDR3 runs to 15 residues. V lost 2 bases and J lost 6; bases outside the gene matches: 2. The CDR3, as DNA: TGTGCCAGCAGCTTAACAGGGGGCCCTAATTCACCCCTCCACTTT. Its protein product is CASSLTGGPNSPLHF.

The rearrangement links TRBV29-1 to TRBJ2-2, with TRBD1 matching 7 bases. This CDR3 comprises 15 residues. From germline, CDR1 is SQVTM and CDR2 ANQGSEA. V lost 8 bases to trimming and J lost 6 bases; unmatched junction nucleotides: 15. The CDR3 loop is CSQGVTGTVAGELFF. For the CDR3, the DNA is TGCAGCCAAGGAGTCACGGGGACAGTGGCCGGGGAGCTGTTTTTT.

The CDR3 region has the DNA TGTGCCAGCATGTTTTGGTATAGCAATCAGCCCCAGCATTTT. Protein product: CASMFWYSNQPQHF. The J gene is TRBJ1-5, the V gene TRBV6-5; D ambiguous. Germline CDR1 is MNHEY and CDR2 is SVGAGI. The CDR3 length is 14 residues. The V and J ends lost 7 bases and 0 bases respectively, with 10 bases between them.

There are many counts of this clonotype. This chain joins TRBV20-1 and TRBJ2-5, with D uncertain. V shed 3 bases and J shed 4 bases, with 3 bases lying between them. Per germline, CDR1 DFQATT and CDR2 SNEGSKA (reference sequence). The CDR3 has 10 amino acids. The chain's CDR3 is CSARGETQYF. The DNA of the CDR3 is TGCAGTGCTAGGGGAGAGACCCAGTACTTC.

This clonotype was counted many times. CDR3 coding DNA: TGCAGCGCTGTAGCGGGAGGAATCTACGAGCAGTACTTC. Protein sequence: CSAVAGGIYEQYF. The chain links TRBV29-1 to TRBJ2-7, with TRBD2 identical over 10 bases. The length of the CDR3 is 13 residues. The germline V gene has CDR1 SQVTM and CDR2 ANQGSEA. V lost 7 bases and J lost 3; bases outside the gene matches: 6.

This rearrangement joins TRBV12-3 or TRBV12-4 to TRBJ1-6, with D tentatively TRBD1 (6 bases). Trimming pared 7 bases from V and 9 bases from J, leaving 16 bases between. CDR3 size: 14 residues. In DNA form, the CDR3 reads TGTGCCAGCACCCCTACAGGGAGGGGTTCACCCCTCCACTTT. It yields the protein CASTPTGRGSPLHF.

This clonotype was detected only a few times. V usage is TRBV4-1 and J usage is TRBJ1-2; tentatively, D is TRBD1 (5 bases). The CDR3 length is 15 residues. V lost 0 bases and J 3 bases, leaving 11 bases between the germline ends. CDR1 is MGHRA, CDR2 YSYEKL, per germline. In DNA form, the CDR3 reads TGCGCCAGCAGCCAAGATACCCAAGGGGACTATGGCTACACCTTC. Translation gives CASSQDTQGDYGYTF.

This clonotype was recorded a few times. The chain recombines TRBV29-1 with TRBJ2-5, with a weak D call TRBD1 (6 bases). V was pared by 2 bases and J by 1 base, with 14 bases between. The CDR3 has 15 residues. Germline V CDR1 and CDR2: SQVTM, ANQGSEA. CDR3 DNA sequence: TGCAGCGTTGAACCTCAGGGGCTATTCCAAGAGACCCAGTACTTC. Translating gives CSVEPQGLFQETQYF.

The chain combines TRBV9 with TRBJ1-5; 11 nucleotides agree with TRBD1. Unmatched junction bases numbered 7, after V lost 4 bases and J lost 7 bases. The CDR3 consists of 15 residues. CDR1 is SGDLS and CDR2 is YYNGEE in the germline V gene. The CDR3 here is CASSQGTGGSQPQHF. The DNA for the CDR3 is TGTGCCAGCAGCCAAGGGACAGGGGGTTCACAGCCCCAGCATTTT.

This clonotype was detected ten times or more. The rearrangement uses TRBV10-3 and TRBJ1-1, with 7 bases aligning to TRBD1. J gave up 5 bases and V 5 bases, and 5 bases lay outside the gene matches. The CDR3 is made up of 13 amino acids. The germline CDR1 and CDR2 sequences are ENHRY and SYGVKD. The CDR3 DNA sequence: TGTGCCATCAGTTCTACAGGGGAAACTGAAGCTTTCTTT. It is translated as CAISSTGETEAFF.

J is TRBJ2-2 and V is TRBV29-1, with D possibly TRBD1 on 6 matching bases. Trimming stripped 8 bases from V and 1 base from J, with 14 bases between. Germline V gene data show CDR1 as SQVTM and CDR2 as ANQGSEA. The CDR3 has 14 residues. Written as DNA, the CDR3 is TGCAGCTTGGTCCAGGGGATGAACACCGGGGAGCTGTTTTTT. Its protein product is CSLVQGMNTGELFF.

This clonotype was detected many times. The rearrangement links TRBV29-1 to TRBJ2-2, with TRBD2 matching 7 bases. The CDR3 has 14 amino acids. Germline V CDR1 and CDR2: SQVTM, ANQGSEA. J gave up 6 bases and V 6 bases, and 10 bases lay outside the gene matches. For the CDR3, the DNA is TGCAGCGTGGAAAGTCGCGGGAGCTCCGGGGAGCTGTTTTTT. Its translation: CSVESRGSSGELFF.

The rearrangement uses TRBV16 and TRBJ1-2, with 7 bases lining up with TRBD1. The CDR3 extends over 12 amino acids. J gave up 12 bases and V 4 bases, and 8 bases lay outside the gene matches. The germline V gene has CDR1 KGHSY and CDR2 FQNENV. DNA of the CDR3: TGTGCCAGCAGCCCCGGGACAGCCGGAAACACCTTC. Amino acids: CASSPGTAGNTF.

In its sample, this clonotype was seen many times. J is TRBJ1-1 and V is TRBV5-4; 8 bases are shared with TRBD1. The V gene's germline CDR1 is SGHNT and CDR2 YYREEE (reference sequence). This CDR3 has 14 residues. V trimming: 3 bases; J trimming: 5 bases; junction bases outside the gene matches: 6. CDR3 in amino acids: CASSSQGGGTEAFF. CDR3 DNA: TGTGCCAGCAGCTCACAGGGGGGTGGTACTGAAGCTTTCTTT.

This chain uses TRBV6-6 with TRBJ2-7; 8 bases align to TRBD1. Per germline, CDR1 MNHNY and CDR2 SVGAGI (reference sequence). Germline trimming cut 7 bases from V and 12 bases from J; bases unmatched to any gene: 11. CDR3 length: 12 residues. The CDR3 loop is CASTSGRTGLYF. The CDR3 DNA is TGTGCCAGCACCTCAGGCCGGACAGGGTTGTACTTC.

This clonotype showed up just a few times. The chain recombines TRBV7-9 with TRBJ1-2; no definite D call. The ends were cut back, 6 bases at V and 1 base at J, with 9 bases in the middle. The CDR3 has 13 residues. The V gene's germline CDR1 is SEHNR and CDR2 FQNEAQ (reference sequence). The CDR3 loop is CASSFDINYGYTF. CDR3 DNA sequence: TGTGCCAGCAGTTTCGACATTAACTATGGCTACACCTTC.